This T cell receptor (beta chain) emerged from a study of blood T cell repertoires in COVID-19. Overall study context: Sites across the United States, Italy and Spain contributed samples from acute and convalescent COVID-19. T cells, B-cell-depleted T cells, or PBMCs supplied cDNA or gDNA.

In the authors' methods: Amplifying reference gene primers gave estimates of nucleated cell counts. TCRdb's copy holds only in-frame clones and misses some; the assay was immunoSEQ multiplex PCR. V and J calls and clone size follow that table, whereas D and trimming were derived from the DNA. Found here are 200,000 to 250,000 clones, almost 90% of them singletons; the top ten hold more than 1.4%. Trimming stripped 4 bases from V and 2 bases from J, with 13 bases between. From germline, CDR1 is SGHRS and CDR2 YFSETQ. This CDR3 has 14 amino acids. This TCR was recovered from a man between 18 and 29 years old with active or convalescent COVID-19. The sample was peripheral blood. The rearrangement uses TRBV5-1 and TRBJ2-7; no firm D call. The CDR3 bases are TGCGCCAGCAGCCGAGATGGGCAGACCTACGAGCAGTACTTC. Its translation: CASSRDGQTYEQYF.